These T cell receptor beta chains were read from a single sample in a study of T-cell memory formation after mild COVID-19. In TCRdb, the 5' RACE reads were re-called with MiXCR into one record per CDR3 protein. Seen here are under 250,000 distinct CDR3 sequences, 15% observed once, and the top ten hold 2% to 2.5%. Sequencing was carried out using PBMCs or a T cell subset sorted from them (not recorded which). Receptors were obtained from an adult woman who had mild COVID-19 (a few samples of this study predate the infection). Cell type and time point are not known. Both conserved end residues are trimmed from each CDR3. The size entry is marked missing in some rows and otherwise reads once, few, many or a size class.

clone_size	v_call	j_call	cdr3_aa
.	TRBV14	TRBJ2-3	ASSRNYERTDTQY
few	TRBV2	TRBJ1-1	ASSVMDRLNTEAF
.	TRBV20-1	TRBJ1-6	SARDLSWNTYNSPLH
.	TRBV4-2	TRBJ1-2	ASSQDGQAANYGYT
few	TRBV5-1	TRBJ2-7	ASSLITSDEQY
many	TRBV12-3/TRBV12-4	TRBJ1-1	ASSYRIRNTEAF
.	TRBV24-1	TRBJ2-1	ATSDPNPRETYNEQF
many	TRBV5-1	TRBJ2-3	ASSVRPGQGNADTQY
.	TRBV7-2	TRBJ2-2	ASSQPPGELF
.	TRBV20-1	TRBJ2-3	SARGTSPGDTQY
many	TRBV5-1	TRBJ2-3	ASSLTRGYTDTQY
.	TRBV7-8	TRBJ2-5	ASSGGQETQY
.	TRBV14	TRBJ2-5	ASSQDNGNVWETQY
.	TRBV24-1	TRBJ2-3	ATSDFGGTTDTQY
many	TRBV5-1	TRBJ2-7	ASTIGGRATRYEQY
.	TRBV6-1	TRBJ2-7	ASSVDYYEQY
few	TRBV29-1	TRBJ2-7	SVAVGLAGGYEQY
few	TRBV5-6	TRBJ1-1	ASSSGLLMNTEAF
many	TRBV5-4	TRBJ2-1	ASSLELAGGPVEQF
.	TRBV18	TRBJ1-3	ASSRQGASSGNTIY
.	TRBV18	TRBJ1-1	ASSPTGENTEAF
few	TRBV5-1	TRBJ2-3	ASSLGGGREDTQY
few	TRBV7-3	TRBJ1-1	ASSLGPAGAEAF
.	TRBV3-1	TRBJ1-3	ASSQVQGTLSGNTIY
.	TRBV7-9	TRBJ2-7	ASSGDRLSSYEQY